This T cell receptor (beta chain) was captured in a study of response to subunit inactivated influenza vaccine. CDR1 is DFQATT, CDR2 SNEGSKA, per germline (reference sequence). Trimming took off 8 bases at V and 5 bases at J, with 16 bases between the two ends. CDR3 length: 13 residues. Only a few counts were recorded for this clonotype. Its antigen is as yet unknown. TCRdb passed the RT-PCR reads through MiXCR, listing each CDR3 protein once. The sample yields hundreds of thousands of distinct CDR3 sequences, more than 15% seen once. Study-wide findings and caveats: A suggestion made by the authors is that each seasonal influenza vaccination recruits few new T cells.

The receptor was derived from a man between 50 and 69 years old who received an inactivated influenza vaccine. This material consisted of CD4+ T cells sorted from PBMCs, taken roughly 24 months after vaccination. This chain joins TRBV20-1 and TRBJ2-1, with D maybe TRBD1 (5 bases). For the CDR3, the DNA is TGCAGTCAAGCAGGGATTATGGACAATGAGCAGTTCTTC. Translated, it gives CSQAGIMDNEQFF.